Below are 26 T cell receptor beta chains sequenced from a single sample in a study of Graves' ophthalmopathy and Graves' hyperthyroidism. For repertoire sequencing, the TCR beta CDR3 regions were amplified from RNA transcripts. HTBI primers were used in a first-round RT-PCR, which preceded a second-round multiplex PCR. TCRdb ran MiXCR on the multiplex PCR reads and lists one entry per CDR3 protein. Of about 700,000 distinct CDR3 sequences in the sample, around 40% were seen once. The material sequenced was peripheral blood. These receptors all stem from an adult man with Graves' ophthalmopathy.

The chain uses TRBV7-9 and TRBJ2-7; TRBD1 matches 7 bases. Unmatched junction bases numbered 7, after V lost 5 bases and J lost 0 bases. The V gene's germline CDR1 is SEHNR and CDR2 FQNEAQ (reference sequence). The CDR3 runs to 15 residues. In DNA form, the CDR3 reads TGTGCCAGCAGCAGAGGGGGCTCCAGCTCCTACGAGCAGTACTTC. The encoded protein is CASSRGGSSSYEQYF.

In this sample, this clonotype turned up a few times. The V and J genes are TRBV12-3 or TRBV12-4 and TRBJ2-2; D not certain. The CDR3 covers 14 residues. Deletions cut 0 bases from V and 5 bases from J, with 7 bases between. CDR3 residues: CASSLAPNTGELFF. The CDR3 DNA sequence: TGTGCCAGCAGTTTAGCCCCAAATACCGGGGAGCTGTTTTTT.

V and J are TRBV29-1 and TRBJ1-1; 7 bases agree with TRBD1. Germline CDR1 reads SQVTM; CDR2 reads ANQGSEA. The CDR3 sequence is 12 residues long. V was pared by 7 bases and J by 11 bases, with 13 bases of the junction left unmatched. DNA of the CDR3: TGCAGCGCCGAAAGACAGGGACGTGGGGCTTTCTTT. It encodes CSAERQGRGAFF. The whole variable domain, filled in from reference TRBV29-1 and TRBJ1-1, reads SAVISQKPSRDICQRGTSLTIQCQVDSQVTMMFWYRQQPGQSLTLIATANQGSEATYESGFVIDKFPISRPNLTFSTLTVSNMSPEDSSIYLCSAERQGRGAFFGQGTRLTVV.

This clonotype was recorded many times. The rearrangement joins TRBV5-6 to TRBJ2-5, with D tentatively TRBD1 or TRBD2 (5 bases each). Germline lookup yields CDR1 SGHDT and CDR2 YYEEEE. This CDR3 comprises 14 residues. V dropped 4 bases and J dropped 3 bases, with 13 bases sitting between them. The CDR3 DNA sequence: TGTGCCAGCAGCCTCCCGGGGCATGAAGAGACCCAGTACTTC. This encodes CASSLPGHEETQYF.

Notes on this clonotype: An end of the junction differs from the germline gene, which may be a read error. This chain uses TRBV10-2 with TRBJ1-6; D call uncertain. The CDR3 loop spans 12 amino acids. CDR1 is WSHSY, CDR2 SAAADI, per germline. CDR3 coding DNA: TGTGCCAGCAGCCGAACAAATTCACCCCTCCACTTT. It encodes CASSRTNSPLHF.

This clonotype has only one observation. Since a much larger clone is just one base distant, this may be a read error. This chain uses TRBV7-9 with TRBJ2-7; D is unclear. The CDR3 has 13 residues. V gave up 3 bases and J gave up 2 bases, with 8 bases separating them. The germline CDR1 and CDR2 sequences are SEHNR and FQNEAQ (reference sequence). CDR3 nucleotide sequence: TGTGCCAGCAGCTTCGTCGGGCCCTACGAGCAGTACTTC. Translated: CASSFVGPYEQYF.

This clonotype came up once. Being one base from a much bigger clone, this may be a read error. The rearrangement uses TRBV10-3 and TRBJ2-7; 11 nucleotides agree with TRBD2. Germline-derived CDR1 and CDR2 are ENHRY and SYGVKD. Unmatched junction bases numbered 8, after V lost 2 bases and J lost 2 bases. The CDR3 runs 17 residues. The CDR3 region is CAISEIRSGRAPYEQYF. CDR3 DNA sequence: TGTGCCATCAGTGAGATCCGTAGCGGGAGGGCCCCCTACGAGCAGTACTTC.

This clonotype was counted once. A much larger clone lies a single base off, so this may be a read error. Likely a read error: the CDR3 ends without its conserved phenylalanine or tryptophan. The chain couples TRBV7-3 to TRBJ1-1; D not resolved. With 2 bases removed from V and 0 bases from J, the gap between germline ends came to 7 bases. The CDR3 loop spans 14 amino acids. Germline V CDR1 and CDR2: SGHTA, FQGTGA. The CDR3 nucleotides read TGTGCCAGCAGCTTATCGGTAATGAACACTGAAGCTTTCCTT. This encodes CASSLSVMNTEAFL.

This chain links TRBV12-3 or TRBV12-4 with TRBJ1-2, with D perhaps matching TRBD1 (5 bases). The CDR3 is 16 amino acids. The V end lost 5 bases, the J end lost 4 bases, and 20 bases lay between the germline ends. In DNA form, the CDR3 reads TGTGCCAGCAGTGAAGCGCTAGGGCAGGGCGGCTATGGCTACACCTTC. Protein: CASSEALGQGGYGYTF.

This clonotype was picked up many times. The chain joins TRBV7-9 to TRBJ1-4; weak D call: TRBD1 (5 bases). This CDR3 has 14 amino acids. Germline CDR1 reads SEHNR; CDR2 reads FQNEAQ (reference sequence). The germline V and J ends were trimmed by 5 bases and 7 bases, with 14 bases remaining between them. Here the CDR3 reads CASSKQVGGEKLFF. DNA of the CDR3: TGTGCCAGCAGCAAACAGGTTGGCGGTGAAAAACTGTTTTTT.

The table lists this clonotype with many counts. The chain joins TRBV4-3 to TRBJ2-7; D is possibly TRBD1 (6 bases). Germline V gene data show CDR1 as LGHNA and CDR2 as YSLEER. The CDR3 contains 14 residues. V lost 0 bases and J 4 bases, leaving 10 bases between the germline ends. The CDR3 protein is CASSQDHRDYEQYF. CDR3 nucleotide sequence: TGCGCCAGCAGCCAAGATCACAGGGATTACGAGCAGTACTTC.

Turning to this clonotype: No DNA is shown, since the ends of the CDR3 on it are uncertain; the CDR3 is the one TCRdb lists. The J gene is TRBJ2-6, the V gene TRBV12-3 or TRBV12-4; the D segment call TRBD1 is taken from the table without a DNA check. From its first to its last residue, the CDR3 has 18 amino acids. CDR3 amino acids: CASSSPVGAGTGANVLTF.

This clonotype was recorded many times. This chain links TRBV7-9 with TRBJ2-7; D may be TRBD2 (6 bases). The germline CDR1 and CDR2 sequences are SEHNR and FQNEAQ (reference sequence). The CDR3 consists of 14 residues. V shed 4 bases and J shed 4 bases, with 14 bases lying between them. The CDR3 coding sequence is TGTGCCAGCAGCTCGCCCGTTCGGGGGTACGAGCAGTACTTC. Translation gives CASSSPVRGYEQYF.

About this clonotype: A much larger clone sits a single nucleotide away, making a read error possible. The V gene is TRBV5-1, the J gene TRBJ1-6; TRBD1 agrees at 8 bases. The CDR3 spans 16 residues. CDR1 is SGHRS, CDR2 YFSETQ, per germline. Germline trimming cut 0 bases from V and 10 bases from J; bases unmatched to any gene: 9. The CDR3 region has the DNA TGCGCCAGCAGCTTGGAAGCAGGGGGCGGATTGTCACCCCTCCACTTT. As protein: CASSLEAGGGLSPLHF. Together with reference TRBV5-1 and TRBJ1-6, the CDR3 gives the full variable domain: KAGVTQTPRYLIKTRGQQVTLSCSPISGHRSVSWYQQTPGQGLQFLFEYFSETQRNKGNFPGRFSGRQFSNSRSEMNVSTLELGDSALYLCASSLEAGGGLSPLHFGNGTRLTVT.

This chain links TRBV5-6 with TRBJ1-2; TRBD1 aligns across 9 bases. Losses at the gene ends were 4 bases for V and 8 bases for J; bases not matched to a gene: 6. Per germline, CDR1 SGHDT and CDR2 YYEEEE. This CDR3 has 13 amino acids. CDR3 nucleotide sequence: TGTGCCAGCAGCGGACAGGGGCACGGCGGCTACACCTTC. It translates to CASSGQGHGGYTF.

This clonotype came up a few times. V usage is TRBV12-3 or TRBV12-4 and J usage is TRBJ2-5; no definite D call. The CDR3 consists of 14 residues. Trimming stripped 5 bases from V and 0 bases from J, with 10 bases between. The CDR3 spells CASSPNMYQETQYF. The CDR3 DNA reads TGTGCCAGCAGTCCAAACATGTACCAAGAGACCCAGTACTTC.

The chain employs TRBV18 and TRBJ2-7, with TRBD1 as a possible D gene (5 bases). CDR1 KGHSH and CDR2 LQKENI come from the germline V gene. Trimming removed 3 bases at V and 5 bases at J, with 14 bases between. The CDR3 length is 14 residues. CDR3 residues: CASSPLDNTHEQYF. DNA of the CDR3: TGTGCCAGCTCACCCCTGGACAATACTCACGAGCAGTACTTC.

This clonotype was recorded at least ten times. The chain carries TRBV7-8 and TRBJ2-5, with 9 bases matching TRBD1. The CDR3 contains 16 residues. Germline-derived CDR1 and CDR2 are SGHVS and FQNEAQ. The V segment lost 5 bases and the J segment 2 bases; nucleotides outside the gene matches: 9. The CDR3 loop reads CASSDPDRGWQETQYF. The CDR3 nucleotides read TGTGCCAGCAGCGACCCTGACAGGGGGTGGCAAGAGACCCAGTACTTC.

Remarks on this clonotype: The junction and the germline gene differ at one end; a read error may be behind it. The chain couples TRBV9 to TRBJ1-3; D unclear. This CDR3 spans 13 amino acids. The germline CDR1 and CDR2 sequences are SGDLS and YYNGEE. CDR3 region: CASSRASGNTIHF. As DNA, the CDR3 is TGTGCCAGCAGCAGGGCCTCTGGAAACACCATACATTTT.

This clonotype appeared once. One end of the junction varies from germline; a read error may be responsible. The chain links TRBV11-2 to TRBJ2-7; 10 nucleotides agree with TRBD1. The germline V gene encodes CDR1 SGHAT and CDR2 FQNNGV. This CDR3 has 15 amino acids. The CDR3 nucleotides read TGCGCCAGCAGCCAAGATTCCGGACAGGGGGACGAGCAGTACTTC. It translates to CASSQDSGQGDEQYF. Full variable domain (missing parts from reference TRBV11-2 and TRBJ2-7): EAGVAQSPRYKIIEKRQSVAFWCNPISGHATLYWYQQILGQGPKLLIQFQNNGVVDDSQLPKDRFSAERLKGVDSTLKIQPAKLEDSAVYLCASSQDSGQGDEQYFGPGTRLTVT.

This clonotype turned up a few times. The chain combines TRBV6-1 with TRBJ1-6; tentatively, D is TRBD1 (6 bases). Germline V gene sequence: CDR1 MNHNS, CDR2 SASEGT. The CDR3 loop spans 14 amino acids. V lost 6 bases, J lost 7 bases, and 13 bases lay in between. The CDR3, as DNA: TGTGCCAGCAGCACAGGGTTGGAGAATTCACCCCTCCACTTT. Translating it yields CASSTGLENSPLHF.

This clonotype was counted many times. The CDR3 sequence is CASSYGEPNEKLFF. DNA of the CDR3: TGTGCCAGCAGTTACGGGGAGCCGAATGAAAAACTGTTTTTT. This chain connects TRBV2 to TRBJ1-4; D gene unclear. The CDR3 is 14 residues long. Germline V gene sequence: CDR1 SNHLY, CDR2 FYNNEI. Trimming left V 5 bases short and J 5 bases short, with 12 bases between.

The chain links TRBV15 to TRBJ1-2, with TRBD1 matching 7 bases. The length of the CDR3 is 13 residues. V shed 0 bases, J shed 11 bases, and the junction held 6 bases outside the gene matches. Germline CDR1 LNHNV, CDR2 YYDKDF (reference sequence). CDR3 region: CATSRDLQGGYTF. CDR3 DNA: TGTGCCACCAGCAGAGATCTGCAGGGGGGATACACCTTC.

The chain joins TRBV10-3 to TRBJ1-2; 7 bases line up with TRBD1. The CDR3 sequence is 15 residues long. Per germline, CDR1 ENHRY and CDR2 SYGVKD. Trimming cost V 0 bases and J 8 bases; bases outside gene matches: 9. The CDR3 sequence: CAISESATGFDGYTF. The CDR3 DNA sequence: TGTGCCATCAGTGAGTCGGCGACAGGGTTTGACGGCTACACCTTC.

The V call is TRBV29-1, the J call TRBJ1-1; D gene unclear. The CDR3 sequence is 12 residues long. V dropped 8 bases and J dropped 7 bases, with 17 bases sitting between them. CDR1 is SQVTM and CDR2 is ANQGSEA in the germline V gene. CDR3 in DNA: TGCAGCTTAGCCCGGGAGGTAGATGAAGCTTTCTTT. It translates to CSLAREVDEAFF.

The V gene is TRBV29-1, the J gene TRBJ1-2; 7 nucleotides match TRBD1. V was clipped by 2 bases and J by 7 bases; unmatched bases: 4. This CDR3 is 12 amino acids long. Germline CDR1 reads SQVTM; CDR2 reads ANQGSEA. The CDR3, as DNA: TGCAGCGTTGAACAGGGGGAGGGTGGCTACACCTTC. It yields the protein CSVEQGEGGYTF.